This TCR beta chain was sequenced in a study of T cell responses to AZD1222 COVID-19 vaccine. Study observations and caveats: At baseline, just a handful of AZD1222 recipients tested seropositive. Variant regions that are unmutated are reportedly the target of nearly half of spike-specific TCRs. Vaccine-associated CD4 TCRs ranged over spike, dominating at 160-218 and 743-854.

The CDR3 is 13 residues long. Only in-frame clones appear in the TCRdb table, and some are missing; sequencing was by immunoSEQ multiplex PCR. The sample lists more than 85,000 clones; over 80% were seen once. Regarding this clone: No antigen is known for it.

The sequence derives from an adult in good health. The rearrangement links TRBV21-1 to TRBJ1-2; the table names TRBD1, a call not compared with the DNA. TRBV21-1 is a known pseudogene. The source was peripheral blood, collected on day 0 of AZD1222 vaccination. The chain's CDR3 is CASSKGRGPRYTF. In DNA, the CDR3 is TGTGCCAGCAGCAAAGGCAGGGGGCCCCGCTACACCTTC.